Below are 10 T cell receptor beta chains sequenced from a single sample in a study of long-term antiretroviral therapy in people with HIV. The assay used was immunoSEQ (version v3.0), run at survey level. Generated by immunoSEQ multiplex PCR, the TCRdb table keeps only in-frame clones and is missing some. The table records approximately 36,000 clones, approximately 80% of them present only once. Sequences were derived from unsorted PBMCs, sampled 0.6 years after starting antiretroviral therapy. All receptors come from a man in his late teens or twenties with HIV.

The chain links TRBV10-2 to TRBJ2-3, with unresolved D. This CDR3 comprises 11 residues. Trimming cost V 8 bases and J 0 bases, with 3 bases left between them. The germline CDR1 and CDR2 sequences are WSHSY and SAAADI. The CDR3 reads CASLSTDTQYF. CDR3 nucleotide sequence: TGCGCCAGCCTGAGCACAGATACGCAGTATTTT.

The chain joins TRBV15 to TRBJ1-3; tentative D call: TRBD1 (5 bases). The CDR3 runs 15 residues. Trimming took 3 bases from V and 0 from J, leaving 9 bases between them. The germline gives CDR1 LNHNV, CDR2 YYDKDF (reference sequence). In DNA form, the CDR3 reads TGTGCCACCAGCAGTCCCAGGGTCTCTGGAAACACCATATATTTT. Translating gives CATSSPRVSGNTIYF.

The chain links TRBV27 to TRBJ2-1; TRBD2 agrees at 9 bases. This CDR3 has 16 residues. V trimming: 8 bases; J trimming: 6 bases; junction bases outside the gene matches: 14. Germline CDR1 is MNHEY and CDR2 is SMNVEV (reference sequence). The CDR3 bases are TGTGCCAGCTGTTCCTTAGCGGGAGAATCGTGCAATGAGCAGTTCTTC. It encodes CASCSLAGESCNEQFF.

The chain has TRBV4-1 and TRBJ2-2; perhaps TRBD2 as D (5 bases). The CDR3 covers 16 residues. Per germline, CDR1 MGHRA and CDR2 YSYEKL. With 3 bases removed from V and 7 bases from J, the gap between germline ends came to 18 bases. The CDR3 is CASSHSKLAVGGELFF. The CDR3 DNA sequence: TGCGCCAGCAGCCACAGCAAGCTAGCCGTCGGCGGGGAGCTGTTTTTT.

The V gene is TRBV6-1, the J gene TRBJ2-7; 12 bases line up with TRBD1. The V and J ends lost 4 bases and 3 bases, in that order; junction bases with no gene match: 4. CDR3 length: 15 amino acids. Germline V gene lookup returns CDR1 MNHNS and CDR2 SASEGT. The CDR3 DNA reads TGTGCCAGCAGTGCGGGACAGGGGGCTCTCTACGAGCAGTACTTC. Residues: CASSAGQGALYEQYF.

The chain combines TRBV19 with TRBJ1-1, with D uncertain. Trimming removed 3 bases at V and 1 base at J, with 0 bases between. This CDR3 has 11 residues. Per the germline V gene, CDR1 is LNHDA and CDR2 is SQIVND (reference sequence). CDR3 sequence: CASSMNTEAFF. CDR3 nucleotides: TGTGCCAGTAGTATGAACACTGAAGCTTTCTTT.

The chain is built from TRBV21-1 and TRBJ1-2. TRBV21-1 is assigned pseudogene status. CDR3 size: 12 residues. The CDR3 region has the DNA TGTGCCAGCAGCAAAAGGGAAAATGGCTACACCTTC. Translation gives CASSKRENGYTF.

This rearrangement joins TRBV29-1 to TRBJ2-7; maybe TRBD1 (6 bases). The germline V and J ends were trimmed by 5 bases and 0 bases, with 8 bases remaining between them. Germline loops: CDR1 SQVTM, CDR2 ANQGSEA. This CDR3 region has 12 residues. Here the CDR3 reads CSVRQDSYEQYF. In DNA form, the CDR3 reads TGCAGCGTTCGACAGGACTCCTACGAGCAGTACTTC.

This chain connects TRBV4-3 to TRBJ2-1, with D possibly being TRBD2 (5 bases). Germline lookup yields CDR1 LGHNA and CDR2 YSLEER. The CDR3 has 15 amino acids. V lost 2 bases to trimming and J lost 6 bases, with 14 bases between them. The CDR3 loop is CASSQNPSRANEQFF. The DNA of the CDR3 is TGCGCCAGCAGCCAAAACCCTAGCCGAGCCAATGAGCAGTTCTTC.

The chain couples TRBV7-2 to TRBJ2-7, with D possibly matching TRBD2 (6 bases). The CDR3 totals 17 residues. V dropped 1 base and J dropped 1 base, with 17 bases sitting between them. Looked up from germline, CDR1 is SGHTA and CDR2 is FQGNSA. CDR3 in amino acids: CASSLDSRRTISYEQYF. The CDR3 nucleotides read TGTGCCAGCAGCTTAGATAGTCGGCGGACTATTTCCTACGAGCAGTACTTC.